The 9 T cell receptor beta chains below were found in one sample sequenced in a study of cytomegalovirus exposure and HLA in healthy donors. This PCR relied on a set of 60 Vbeta primers and 13 Jbeta primers. Clones were sequenced by immunoSEQ multiplex PCR, and TCRdb holds only the in-frame ones, with some missing. The data hold roughly 200,000 clones, with 81% observed a single time. The sample comprised PBMCs. The origin of the receptors is a man aged 40-49 years in good health and CMV-seropositive.

In DNA form, the CDR3 reads TGTGCCAGCCTTCCCCGGGACAGTCTACGTTACGAGCAGTACTTC. Its protein is CASLPRDSLRYEQYF. V usage is TRBV6-6 and J usage is TRBJ2-7; TRBD1 aligns across 7 bases. In germline, CDR1 is MNHNY, CDR2 SVGAGI (reference sequence). The length of the CDR3 is 15 residues. The ends lost 8 bases at V and 4 bases at J; junction bases unmatched: 14.

The V gene is TRBV2, the J gene TRBJ2-7; 12 nucleotides match TRBD2. After removal of 8 bases from V and 0 bases from J, the junction contained 23 bases not matched to a gene. The CDR3 totals 21 residues. CDR1 and CDR2 from the germline V gene are SNHLY and FYNNEI. CDR3 sequence: CASLLSGLLTSGSPNSYEQYF. DNA for the CDR3: TGTGCCAGCCTTCTCTCGGGACTACTGACTAGCGGGAGTCCCAACTCCTACGAGCAGTACTTC.

The rearrangement joins TRBV19 to TRBJ2-2, with 16 positions matching TRBD2. The CDR3 has 17 amino acids. Trimming cost V 6 bases and J 1 base; bases outside gene matches: 2. Germline V lookup: CDR1 LNHDA, CDR2 SQIVND (reference sequence). CDR3 DNA: TGTGCCAGTAGGGGGACTAGCGGGAGGGGGAACACCGGGGAGCTGTTTTTT. Amino acid sequence: CASRGTSGRGNTGELFF.

The chain has TRBV11-2 and TRBJ2-7, with 7 bases fitting TRBD2. Losses at the gene ends were 0 bases for V and 2 bases for J; bases not matched to a gene: 4. Germline V gene sequence: CDR1 SGHAT, CDR2 FQNNGV. This CDR3 comprises 15 residues. The CDR3 DNA is TGTGCCAGCAGCTTAGATCTAGCGGAAGCCTACGAGCAGTACTTC. It translates to CASSLDLAEAYEQYF.

The chain links TRBV5-5 to TRBJ2-5; the match to TRBD2 covers 12 bases. Germline CDR1 is SGHKS and CDR2 is YYEKEE (reference sequence). The CDR3 covers 15 residues. V dropped 4 bases and J dropped 5; count of bases not matched to a gene: 6. Here the CDR3 DNA reads TGTGCCAGCAGCGTTGGACTAGCGGGATGGGAGACCCAGTACTTC. Translated: CASSVGLAGWETQYF.

V and J are TRBV6-5 and TRBJ1-2; D not resolved. The length of the CDR3 is 12 residues. Trimming removed 5 bases at V and 8 bases at J, with 12 bases between. Germline V gives CDR1 MNHEY, CDR2 SVGAGI. The CDR3 region has the DNA TGTGCCAGCAGTGAAACCACGCGGGGCTACACCTTC. This gives the protein CASSETTRGYTF.

The chain carries TRBV9 and TRBJ1-4, with 8 positions matching TRBD1. The CDR3 runs to 14 residues. In germline, CDR1 is SGDLS, CDR2 YYNGEE. V was clipped by 4 bases and J by 5 bases; unmatched bases: 4. Here the CDR3 reads CASSTGTGNEKLFF. The CDR3 DNA reads TGTGCCAGCAGCACCGGGACAGGAAATGAAAAACTGTTTTTT.

The CDR3 sequence is CASSLVTGGRVETQYF. CDR3 DNA sequence: TGTGCCAGCAGCTTGGTGACAGGGGGAAGGGTTGAGACCCAGTACTTC. The chain combines TRBV5-6 with TRBJ2-5, with 9 bases that match TRBD1. The germline gives CDR1 SGHDT, CDR2 YYEEEE. The V and J ends lost 0 bases and 5 bases, in that order; junction bases with no gene match: 8. This CDR3 region has 16 residues.

The chain recombines TRBV10-3 with TRBJ2-7; TRBD2 matches at 11 bases. The V gene's germline CDR1 is ENHRY and CDR2 SYGVKD. V lost 2 bases and J lost 4; bases outside the gene matches: 4. CDR3 length equals 15 residues. For the CDR3, the DNA is TGTGCCATCAGTGAGACTAGCGGGGGACCATACGAGCAGTACTTC. Translation gives CAISETSGGPYEQYF.